This T cell receptor (beta chain) was captured in a study of PD-L1 blockade in urothelial cancer (dated by TCRdb to the late 2010s). For context, the study as a whole: Therapy was started in the mid-2010s for all patients, and atezolizumab 1,200 mg was administered intravenously every 3 weeks. About 90% of the roughly 29 patients were identified as males with urothelial cancer of bladder origin, and a prior smoking history was reported by 18 of 29 patients. Patients had an ECOG performance status of 0 or 1 and had received between 0 and 3 prior chemotherapy regimens. Blood samples were analyzed at 3 weeks after treatment start (second dose) and at 6 weeks after treatment start. A median of approximately 140,000 T cells and 80,000 to 95,000 unique TCRs was obtained from blood samples, and a median clonality of approximately 0.08 was observed. An exploratory multi-omic analysis was conducted of the somatic, immune and clinical correlates of response to PD-L1 blockade with atezolizumab in urothelial cancer. TCR sequencing covered pretreatment tumor samples and matched, serially collected peripheral blood taken before and after atezolizumab treatment. Durable clinical benefit was defined as progression-free survival longer than 6 months, and TCR features were also tested against progression-free and overall survival. In the same patients, pretreatment tumors underwent whole exome sequencing and RNA sequencing in addition to TCR sequencing. Nine or ten patients reached durable clinical benefit, while some 19 patients did not. Pretreatment blood TCR-seq was available for twenty-nine patients, at least one posttreatment blood collection was obtained for 24 patients, and tumor TCR-seq was available for 24 patients. Overall results and qualifications from the work: Because the sample size was small (n of about 29) and many of the analyses were exploratory, the results are meant to be hypothesis-generating. A pretreatment peripheral blood TCR clonality below the median was linked to improved progression-free and overall survival. Patients with durable benefit showed greater expansion of tumor-associated TCR clones in peripheral blood 3 weeks after starting treatment (n of about 22, p = 0.022).

A cohort of some 29 patients with locally advanced or metastatic urothelial carcinoma, treated at Memorial Sloan Kettering on a trial protocol, was included. Peripheral blood mononuclear cells were collected pretreatment and during treatment, at between 1 and 8 total time points per patient. The Qiagen DNeasy Blood extraction kit was used to purify genomic DNA from total PBMCs and tumor samples. PBMCs were collected pretreatment and during treatment, and were isolated and stored as previously described. There are 16 amino acids in the CDR3, from cysteine to phenylalanine inclusive. Solely the CDR3 DNA is kept, with 48 bases framed from the first base. V gives up 1 base and J gives up 0 bases, and the segment between their germline ends measures 11 bases. For CDR1 and CDR2, the germline V gene lists LGHNA and YSLEER. Synthetic TCR analog templates were spiked into each PCR so that absolute template abundance could be estimated from read counts. The immunoSEQ assay was used to amplify TCRbeta CDR3 regions from genomic DNA with bias-controlled V and J gene primers. Sequencing of rearranged TCRbeta segments was performed at approximately 20X coverage. The authors' analysis ran thus. Clustering was used to correct sequencing errors, and CDR3s were annotated against IMGT so that V, D and J genes could be assigned. Only productive TCRbeta rearrangements were used in downstream analyses, excluding out-of-frame or stop-codon sequences. To compute clonality, Shannon entropy was normalized by the log of the number of unique productive sequences and then subtracted from one. Fisher's exact test with Benjamini-Hochberg correction, using a cutoff of adjusted p below 0.01, was how clones that differed between time points or between blood and tumor were identified. This immuneACCESS table, as held by TCRdb, lists in-frame sequences with V and J called but not all clones. Of the missing ones, under half trace to an unresolved V gene in checked studies; the others have no known cause. From that table come the V and J calls and clone size; the DNA was used to work out D and trimming. For this sample there are 35,000 to 45,000 clones; 83% appear just once. The ten most abundant clones make up about a sixth of the sample.

As concerns this clone: Its specific antigen is unknown. Base quality data are lacking; no much larger clone is found one base away.

The V and J genes are TRBV4-3 and TRBJ2-3, and TRBD2 may be the D gene, going by 5 matching bases. Here the sequenced sample was PBMCs, taken around atezolizumab (anti-PD-L1) treatment. The receptor was derived from a man aged 60 to 69 with urothelial cancer. The DNA sequence follows: TGCGCCAGCAGCCAAGCTGGCGGGTCTAGCACAGATACGCAGTATTTT. Translated, this is CASSQAGGSSTDTQYF.